A selection of T cell receptor beta chains follows, all from one sample in a study of blood T cell repertoires in COVID-19. Produced via immunoSEQ multiplex PCR; TCRdb's table is partial and in-frame only. This sample yields 250,000 to 300,000 clones, of which roughly nine tenths are seen a single time; 3.6% belongs to the top ten. The specimen was peripheral blood. These receptors were obtained from a man between 18 and 35 years old with active or convalescent COVID-19. The CDR3 runs from the conserved cysteine through the conserved F or W. Fields, in order: D gene, J gene, clone size, V gene, CDR3 protein, CDR3 DNA. The D gene is left open where the match is weak. Where a row states a size, it is once, few, many or the class of an expanded clone; other rows omit it.

-,TRBJ1-1,once,TRBV28,CASSSPQENTEAFF,TGTGCCAGCAGTTCCCCCCAGGAAAACACTGAAGCTTTCTTT
-,TRBJ2-5,-,TRBV7-7,CASSSPGLGTQYF,TGTGCCAGCAGCTCTCCAGGCTTGGGGACCCAGTACTTC
TRBD1,TRBJ1-2,-,TRBV18,CASSPGRGRITLSNYGYTF,TGTGCCAGCTCACCAGGTAGGGGGCGCATAACATTATCTAACTATGGCTACACCTTC
TRBD1,TRBJ2-7,-,TRBV30,CAWSSGTDSLYEQYF,TGTGCCTGGTCCTCCGGGACAGATAGTCTCTACGAGCAGTACTTC
-,TRBJ1-2,-,TRBV7-9,CASSLDEDYGYTF,TGTGCCAGCAGCCTTGACGAGGACTATGGCTACACCTTC
TRBD1,TRBJ2-2,once,TRBV7-7,CASSSRGLGGELFF,TGTGCCAGCAGCTCCAGGGGGCTGGGCGGGGAGCTGTTTTTT
-,TRBJ1-4,few,TRBV6-6,CASRRLLGLVGTNEKLFF,TGTGCCAGCAGGCGACTTTTGGGGCTCGTGGGAACTAATGAAAAACTGTTTTTT
-,TRBJ1-3,-,TRBV7-9,CATKGSSGNTIYF,TGTGCCACTAAAGGGAGCTCTGGAAACACCATATATTTT
TRBD1,TRBJ2-2,-,TRBV5-1,CASSLPGTGGAENTGELFF,TGCGCCAGCAGCCTCCCCGGGACAGGGGGCGCGGAAAACACCGGGGAGCTGTTTTTT
-,TRBJ2-7,once,TRBV6-6,CASSPTGSSYEQYF,TGTGCCAGCAGCCCAACAGGGAGCTCCTACGAGCAGTACTTC
TRBD1,TRBJ2-7,-,TRBV7-9,CASSSGQGGEQYF,TGTGCCAGCAGCTCGGGACAGGGAGGCGAGCAGTACTTC
TRBD1,TRBJ1-5,-,TRBV27,CASSLRQGDQPQHF,TGTGCCAGCAGTTTAAGACAGGGTGATCAGCCCCAGCATTTT
-,TRBJ1-2,-,TRBV7-2,CASSRTMTDSYGYTF,TGTGCCAGCAGCCGGACAATGACCGACAGTTACGGCTACACCTTC
TRBD1,TRBJ1-2,-,TRBV29-1,CSARRDRDYGYTF,TGCAGCGCACGACGAGACAGGGACTATGGCTACACCTTC
-,TRBJ1-1,-,TRBV7-6,CASSLGQNTEAFF,TGTGCCAGCAGCTTAGGTCAGAACACTGAAGCTTTCTTT
TRBD1,TRBJ2-6,few,TRBV6-5,CASSYSGQGGANVLTF,TGTGCCAGCAGTTACTCGGGACAGGGTGGGGCCAACGTCCTGACTTTC
-,TRBJ1-2,-,TRBV2,CASSEEGRANYGYTF,TGTGCCAGCAGTGAGGAGGGGAGGGCCAACTATGGCTACACCTTC
-,TRBJ1-1,-,TRBV25-1,CASSERGLGNTEAFF,TGTGCCAGCAGTGAACGGGGTCTGGGAAACACTGAAGCTTTCTTT
-,TRBJ1-6,-,TRBV7-9,CASSSQENNSPLHF,TGTGCCAGCAGCTCCCAGGAAAATAATTCACCCCTCCACTTT
-,TRBJ1-1,-,TRBV6-1,CASSERMGRNTEAFF,TGTGCCAGCAGTGAGAGGATGGGTCGGAACACTGAAGCTTTCTTT
TRBD1,TRBJ2-7,-,TRBV7-9,CASSLGQGNYEQYF,TGTGCCAGCAGCTTAGGACAGGGAAACTACGAGCAGTACTTC
TRBD1,TRBJ2-1,-,TRBV5-1,CASSLEGAIEQFF,TGCGCCAGCAGCTTGGAGGGGGCCATTGAGCAGTTCTTC
-,TRBJ2-1,-,TRBV28,CASQIWGGDEQFF,TGTGCCAGTCAAATCTGGGGCGGTGATGAGCAGTTCTTC
TRBD2,TRBJ2-1,once,TRBV9,CASSVASGGYNEQFF,TGTGCCAGCAGCGTAGCTAGCGGGGGCTACAATGAGCAGTTCTTC
TRBD1,TRBJ1-2,-,TRBV9,CASSTSGTGQGASGYTF,TGTGCCAGCAGCACATCCGGGACGGGACAGGGGGCAAGTGGCTACACCTTC
TRBD1,TRBJ1-2,-,TRBV27,CASSRLGDRGPNYGYTF,TGTGCCAGCAGTCGCTTAGGGGACAGGGGGCCCAACTATGGCTACACCTTC
-,TRBJ1-1,-,TRBV6-6,CAIQGDTEAFF,TGTGCCATACAGGGCGACACTGAAGCTTTCTTT
TRBD1,TRBJ1-6,-,TRBV24-1,CATSMGQSNSPLHF,TGTGCCACTTCAATGGGACAGAGTAATTCACCCCTCCACTTT
-,TRBJ2-3,-,TRBV4-3,CASSPTLGGDTQYF,TGCGCCAGCAGCCCGACCTTAGGGGGAGATACGCAGTATTTT
TRBD1,TRBJ1-4,-,TRBV15,CATSREGRGLINEKLFF,TGTGCCACCAGCAGAGAAGGCAGGGGGCTAATTAATGAAAAACTGTTTTTT
-,TRBJ2-3,-,TRBV28,CASSVGEPDTQYF,TGTGCCAGCAGTGTCGGGGAGCCGGATACGCAGTATTTT
-,TRBJ1-1,-,TRBV7-3,CATGEEDGKGNTEAFF,TGTGCCACTGGCGAAGAGGACGGGAAAGGGAACACTGAAGCTTTCTTT
TRBD1,TRBJ1-5,-,TRBV6-2/TRBV6-3,CASSTGTGYQPQHF,TGTGCCAGCAGTACCGGGACAGGTTACCAGCCCCAGCATTTT
TRBD1,TRBJ1-3,-,TRBV28,CASRQGNSGNTIYF,TGTGCCAGCAGACAGGGGAACTCTGGAAACACCATATATTTT
TRBD1,TRBJ2-5,-,TRBV11-1,CASSLDRFQETQYF,TGTGCCAGCAGCCTGGACAGGTTCCAAGAGACCCAGTACTTC
-,TRBJ1-4,once,TRBV2,CASNAGRGKLFF,TGTGCCAGCAACGCGGGGCGAGGAAAACTGTTTTTT
-,TRBJ2-2,-,TRBV5-5,CASSQSLSGRGTGELFF,TGTGCCAGCAGCCAGAGCTTATCAGGGCGGGGCACCGGGGAGCTGTTTTTT
-,TRBJ1-2,-,TRBV7-8,CASSALGQANYGYTF,TGTGCCAGCAGCGCACTGGGGCAGGCTAACTATGGCTACACCTTC
TRBD2,TRBJ2-1,-,TRBV19,CASSNERDGYNEQFF,TGTGCCAGTTCCAATGAGCGGGATGGTTACAATGAGCAGTTCTTC
-,TRBJ1-6,-,TRBV9,CASSDGRSQGSPLHF,TGTGCCAGCAGCGATGGCCGGTCACAGGGTTCACCCCTCCACTTT
-,TRBJ1-2,-,TRBV4-1,CASSQGLHRTF,TGCGCCAGCAGCCAAGGACTCCACCGCACCTTC
-,TRBJ1-6,few,TRBV6-5,CASTLGGSYNSPLHF,TGTGCCAGCACCCTCGGGGGTTCCTATAATTCACCCCTCCACTTT
-,TRBJ1-4,once,TRBV9,CASSVEGRVNEKLFF,TGTGCCAGCAGCGTAGAGGGCAGGGTAAATGAAAAACTGTTTTTT
TRBD1,TRBJ1-5,-,TRBV19,CASSVGWDSSNQPQHF,TGTGCCAGTAGTGTGGGTTGGGACAGTAGCAATCAGCCCCAGCATTTT
-,TRBJ2-7,-,TRBV5-1,CASSFTSSSYEQYF,TGCGCCAGCAGCTTTACTAGCTCCTCCTACGAGCAGTACTTC
-,TRBJ2-1,-,TRBV3-1/TRBV3-2,CASSPRDSYYNEQFF,TGTGCCAGCAGCCCAAGGGACTCGTACTACAATGAGCAGTTCTTC
-,TRBJ1-3,-,TRBV12-3/TRBV12-4,CASSFGTGDTIYF,TGTGCCAGCAGTTTTGGTACGGGGGACACCATATATTTT
TRBD2,TRBJ2-3,-,TRBV27,CASSLSSLAGGNTDTQYF,TGTGCCAGCAGTTTATCAAGTCTAGCGGGGGGGAACACAGATACGCAGTATTTT
-,TRBJ1-6,-,TRBV5-6,CASSLLGFGDILPPLHF,TGTGCCAGCAGCTTGCTCGGGTTCGGGGACATACTGCCACCCCTCCACTTT
-,TRBJ2-1,-,TRBV12-3/TRBV12-4,CASSLGLNNEQFF,TGTGCCAGCAGCCTGGGACTCAACAATGAGCAGTTCTTC
TRBD1,TRBJ2-7,-,TRBV2,CASSGHPGQGEYEQYF,TGTGCCAGCAGTGGCCACCCGGGACAGGGGGAGTACGAGCAGTACTTC
-,TRBJ1-3,-,TRBV5-1,CASSLLGDSSGNTIYF,TGCGCCAGCAGCTTGTTAGGGGACTCCTCTGGAAACACCATATATTTT
TRBD1,TRBJ2-7,-,TRBV7-8,CASSRDRIYEQYF,TGTGCCAGCAGCCGGGACAGAATCTACGAGCAGTACTTC
-,TRBJ2-5,-,TRBV2,CASRSPQGRGTQYF,TGTGCCAGCAGATCCCCCCAAGGCAGGGGGACCCAGTACTTC